These T cell receptor beta chains were read from a single sample in a study of siplizumab effects on memory and regulatory T cells. Some clones are missing from TCRdb's copy, which holds only in-frame ones; the method was immunoSEQ multiplex PCR. The sample consists of roughly 100,000 clones, approximately 93% of them appearing once. Material for sequencing was Tregs sorted from blood. These receptors all stem from a human donor in good health. CDR3s include the opening cysteine and the closing phenylalanine or tryptophan. Each record gives: clone size, V gene, J gene, D gene, CDR3 protein, CDR3 DNA. D genes are given only for firm matches. Expanded clones are given a class, and other clones once, few, many or no size at all.

>.|TRBV7-2|TRBJ2-5|TRBD2
CASSFLAGVSPQETQYF
TGTGCCAGCAGCTTCCTAGCGGGAGTATCCCCCCAAGAGACCCAGTACTTC
>.|TRBV11-2|TRBJ2-7|.
CASSLAGSYEQYF
TGTGCCAGCAGCTTAGCGGGCAGTTACGAGCAGTACTTC
>.|TRBV5-6|TRBJ2-2|.
CASSLEGSGELFF
TGTGCCAGCAGCTTGGAAGGTTCCGGGGAGCTGTTTTTT
>few|TRBV11-2|TRBJ1-2|.
CASSLRGYYGYTF
TGTGCCAGCAGCCTGCGGGGATACTATGGCTACACCTTC
>.|TRBV27|TRBJ2-1|.
CASSPRPTSPNEQFF
TGTGCCAGCAGTCCCCGCCCAACTAGCCCCAATGAGCAGTTCTTC
>.|TRBV5-1|TRBJ2-5|TRBD2
CASSLDSGGALGETQYF
TGCGCCAGCAGCTTGGATAGCGGGGGTGCGCTTGGGGAGACCCAGTACTTC
>.|TRBV5-4|TRBJ2-3|.
CASSFGLDTDTQYF
TGTGCCAGCAGCTTCGGTTTGGATACAGATACGCAGTATTTT
>.|TRBV2|TRBJ2-3|TRBD2
CASIGLAGGTDTQYF
TGTGCCAGCATTGGGCTAGCGGGGGGCACAGATACGCAGTATTTT
>.|TRBV30|TRBJ2-7|TRBD2
CAWSSSGRSSYEQYF
TGTGCCTGGAGCTCTAGCGGGAGGAGCTCCTACGAGCAGTACTTC
>.|TRBV29-1|TRBJ2-7|TRBD2
CSVEDPRVRSGRGLREQYF
TGCAGCGTTGAAGATCCCCGGGTACGGAGCGGGAGAGGGCTTAGGGAGCAGTACTTC
>.|TRBV2|TRBJ1-1|.
CASSERATTEAFF
TGTGCCAGCAGTGAGAGGGCGACCACTGAAGCTTTCTTT
>.|TRBV5-5|TRBJ1-1|.
CASSLREGGNTEAFF
TGTGCCAGCAGCTTGAGAGAGGGAGGAAACACTGAAGCTTTCTTT
>.|TRBV5-5|TRBJ2-2|TRBD2
CASSLTSGANTGELFF
TGTGCCAGCAGCCTGACTAGCGGGGCGAACACCGGGGAGCTGTTTTTT
>.|TRBV6-5|TRBJ1-5|.
CASSLTVLQPQHF
TGTGCCAGCAGTTTGACAGTTCTTCAGCCCCAGCATTTT
>.|TRBV6-1|TRBJ2-1|TRBD2
CASSEAGASGYNEQFF
TGTGCCAGCAGTGAAGCAGGGGCTAGCGGGTACAATGAGCAGTTCTTC
>few|TRBV14|TRBJ1-6|TRBD1
CASSARRTGEGSPLHF
TGTGCCAGCAGCGCCCGCCGGACAGGGGAGGGCTCACCCCTCCACTTT
>.|TRBV5-1|TRBJ2-1|TRBD1
CASSGTGRQFF
TGCGCCAGCAGCGGGACAGGGCGCCAGTTCTTC
>.|TRBV10-1|TRBJ1-2|TRBD1
CASSESVDRTYGYTF
TGCGCCAGCAGTGAGTCCGTGGACAGGACCTATGGCTACACCTTC
>.|TRBV7-9|TRBJ1-1|.
CASSLVRPEAFF
TGTGCCAGCAGCTTAGTTAGGCCTGAAGCTTTCTTT
>.|TRBV5-6|TRBJ2-1|TRBD2
CASSPLAGGVNEQFF
TGTGCCAGCAGCCCTTTAGCGGGAGGCGTCAATGAGCAGTTCTTC
>.|TRBV11-2|TRBJ2-1|.
CASSFYGGPHNEQFF
TGTGCCAGCAGCTTCTACGGGGGGCCTCACAATGAGCAGTTCTTC
>.|TRBV9|TRBJ1-1|.
CASSTGYSEAFF
TGTGCCAGCAGCACGGGGTACTCTGAAGCTTTCTTT
>.|TRBV11-3|TRBJ2-4|.
CASSLELRNIQYF
TGTGCCAGCAGCTTGGAGTTGCGGAACATTCAGTACTTC
>.|TRBV19|TRBJ1-5|.
CASSIGGAGASQPQHF
TGTGCCAGTAGTATTGGGGGAGCGGGGGCGAGTCAGCCCCAGCATTTT
>.|TRBV5-1|TRBJ1-1|TRBD1
CASRRGQGGLNTEAFF
TGCGCCAGCAGACGTGGACAGGGGGGTTTGAACACTGAAGCTTTCTTT
>.|TRBV20-1|TRBJ1-1|.
CSARIGAGAFF
TGCAGTGCTCGCATCGGGGCTGGAGCTTTCTTT
>.|TRBV5-5|TRBJ1-5|TRBD1
CASSPGTGGRNQPQHF
TGTGCCAGCAGCCCAGGGACAGGGGGAAGAAATCAGCCCCAGCATTTT
>.|TRBV7-8|TRBJ2-7|TRBD1
CASSPRPGQTYEQYF
TGTGCCAGCAGCCCTAGACCGGGACAGACCTACGAGCAGTACTTC
>.|TRBV7-2|TRBJ1-5|.
CASSSRGGENQPQHF
TGTGCCAGCAGCTCCCGTGGAGGGGAGAATCAGCCCCAGCATTTT
>.|TRBV13|TRBJ2-1|.
CASSLVGTNEQFF
TGTGCCAGCAGCTTAGTGGGGACGAATGAGCAGTTCTTC
>.|TRBV19|TRBJ2-1|.
CASSNNYNEQFF
TGTGCCAGTAGTAACAACTACAATGAGCAGTTCTTC
>.|TRBV4-2|TRBJ2-3|.
CASGKRITDTQYF
TGTGCCAGCGGAAAGCGGATCACAGATACGCAGTATTTT
>.|TRBV5-4|TRBJ2-2|.
CASSNKAVTGELFF
TGTGCCAGCAGCAACAAGGCGGTCACCGGGGAGCTGTTTTTT
>.|TRBV19|TRBJ2-7|.
CASTSSGTQYEQYF
TGTGCCAGTACCTCAAGCGGGACACAATACGAGCAGTACTTC
>.|TRBV15|TRBJ2-3|TRBD2
CATSRGGLAGTDTQYF
TGTGCCACCAGCAGAGGTGGACTAGCAGGGACAGATACGCAGTATTTT
>.|TRBV7-3|TRBJ2-1|.
CASSLGGVSNEQFF
TGTGCCAGCAGCTTAGGTGGGGTTTCAAATGAGCAGTTCTTC
>.|TRBV5-4|TRBJ1-1|.
CASSLPIANTEAFF
TGTGCCAGCAGCTTGCCCATAGCGAACACTGAAGCTTTCTTT
>once|TRBV2|TRBJ1-1|.
CASSPNLGGATEAFF
TGTGCCAGCAGTCCAAACTTGGGAGGGGCTACTGAAGCTTTCTTT
>.|TRBV9|TRBJ2-3|.
CASSVGSGLSTDTQYF
TGTGCCAGCAGCGTAGGGTCAGGGCTTAGCACAGATACGCAGTATTTT
>.|TRBV29-1|TRBJ1-1|.
CSVVLNSLGKGTEAFF
TGCAGCGTTGTCCTAAATTCACTAGGGAAGGGCACTGAAGCTTTCTTT
>.|TRBV7-2|TRBJ2-1|TRBD2
CASSLSSGSHNEQFF
TGTGCCAGCAGCTTAAGCAGCGGGAGCCACAATGAGCAGTTCTTC
>.|TRBV5-5|TRBJ2-7|.
CASSLEGGASEQYF
TGTGCCAGCAGCTTGGAAGGAGGGGCAAGTGAGCAGTACTTC
>.|TRBV19|TRBJ1-6|.
CASSIEFVARIALHF
TGTGCCAGTAGTATCGAGTTTGTCGCCCGAATCGCCCTCCACTTT
>.|TRBV30|TRBJ2-1|TRBD2
CAWTGLAVNEQFF
TGTGCCTGGACGGGACTAGCGGTCAATGAGCAGTTCTTC
>.|TRBV6-5|TRBJ2-7|.
CASSLLVGHEQYF
TGTGCCAGCAGTTTACTAGTAGGCCACGAGCAGTACTTC
>.|TRBV9|TRBJ2-3|TRBD2
CASSVRGLAGSSTDTQYF
TGTGCCAGCAGCGTAAGGGGACTAGCGGGCTCTAGCACAGATACGCAGTATTTT
>.|TRBV2|TRBJ1-1|TRBD1
CASSENRGAFF
TGTGCCAGCAGTGAGAACAGGGGAGCTTTCTTT
>.|TRBV7-8|TRBJ1-2|TRBD1
CASSLGQGVIYGYTF
TGTGCCAGCAGCTTAGGACAGGGGGTTATCTATGGCTACACCTTC
>.|TRBV11-2|TRBJ2-3|.
CASSLTGRSGGSTDTQYF
TGTGCCAGCAGCTTAACAGGGAGGAGTGGCGGGAGCACAGATACGCAGTATTTT
>.|TRBV19|TRBJ1-2|.
CASSPVAGDYGYTF
TGTGCCAGTAGTCCAGTGGCAGGGGACTATGGCTACACCTTC
>.|TRBV5-1|TRBJ2-7|TRBD2
CASSPSSLAGDHRSYEQYF
TGCGCCAGCAGCCCCAGTTCCCTAGCGGGGGACCACCGCTCCTACGAGCAGTACTTC
>.|TRBV7-9|TRBJ1-4|.
CASSLSKLGRINEKLFF
TGTGCCAGCAGCTTATCCAAGCTGGGACGGATCAATGAAAAACTGTTTTTT
>.|TRBV2|TRBJ2-5|.
CASSITTNPEETQYF
TGTGCCAGCAGTATAACCACAAACCCCGAGGAGACCCAGTACTTC
>.|TRBV5-1|TRBJ2-5|TRBD2
CASSLGLAGVYAETQYF
TGCGCCAGCAGCCTGGGACTAGCGGGGGTGTATGCGGAGACCCAGTACTTC
>.|TRBV7-2|TRBJ2-1|.
CASSLVSRNEQFF
TGTGCCAGCAGCTTGGTTTCCCGTAATGAGCAGTTCTTC
>.|TRBV5-5|TRBJ2-1|.
CASSRGTRKFF
TGTGCCAGCAGCCGAGGGACTCGGAAGTTCTTC
>.|TRBV5-4|TRBJ2-7|TRBD1
CASSPGQSYEQYF
TGTGCCAGCAGCCCGGGACAGTCCTACGAGCAGTACTTC
>.|TRBV5-1|TRBJ2-5|.
CASSLVNSGETQYF
TGCGCCAGCAGCTTAGTTAATTCGGGGGAGACCCAGTACTTC
>once|TRBV4-2|TRBJ2-7|TRBD2
CASSQDLLAGGNSYEQYF
TGTGCCAGCAGCCAAGATCTCCTAGCGGGGGGAAACTCCTACGAGCAGTACTTC
>.|TRBV19|TRBJ2-6|.
CASTSKRGVSGANVLTF
TGTGCCAGTACCTCGAAGAGGGGAGTCTCTGGGGCCAACGTCCTGACTTTC